Described below is a single TCR beta chain sequence and its context. These data come from a study of blood T cell repertoires in COVID-19. This table comes from immunoSEQ multiplex PCR, and its TCRdb copy is limited to in-frame clones, with some not included. The data contain roughly 250,000 clones, around 90% of them singletons. Trimming removed 0 bases at V and 3 bases at J, with 11 bases between. Germline V lookup: CDR1 WNHNN, CDR2 SYGVQD (reference sequence). This CDR3 comprises 15 residues. The origin of this receptor is a man aged 25-45 years with COVID-19, enrolled during active disease. The V and J genes are TRBV10-1 and TRBJ2-5; perhaps TRBD2 as D (7 bases). Sequenced: peripheral blood. The CDR3 nucleotides read TGCGCCAGCAGTGAGTCTCGGGGGGCCGAAGAGACCCAGTACTTC. Residues: CASSESRGAEETQYF.